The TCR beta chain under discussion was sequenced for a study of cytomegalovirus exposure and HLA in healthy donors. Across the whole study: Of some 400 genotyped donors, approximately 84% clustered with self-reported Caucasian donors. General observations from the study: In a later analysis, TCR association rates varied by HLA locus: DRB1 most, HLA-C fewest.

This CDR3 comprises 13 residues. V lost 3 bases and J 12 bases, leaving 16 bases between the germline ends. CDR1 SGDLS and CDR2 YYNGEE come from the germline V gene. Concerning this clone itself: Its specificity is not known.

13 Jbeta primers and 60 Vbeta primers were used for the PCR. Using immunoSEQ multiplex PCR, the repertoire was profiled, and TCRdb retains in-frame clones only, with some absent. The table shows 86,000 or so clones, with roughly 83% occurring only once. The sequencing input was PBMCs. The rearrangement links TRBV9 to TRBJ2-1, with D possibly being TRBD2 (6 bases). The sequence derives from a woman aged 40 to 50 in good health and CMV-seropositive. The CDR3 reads CASSASGTPMQFF. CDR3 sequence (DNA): TGTGCCAGCAGCGCCTCCGGGACTCCCATGCAGTTCTTC.